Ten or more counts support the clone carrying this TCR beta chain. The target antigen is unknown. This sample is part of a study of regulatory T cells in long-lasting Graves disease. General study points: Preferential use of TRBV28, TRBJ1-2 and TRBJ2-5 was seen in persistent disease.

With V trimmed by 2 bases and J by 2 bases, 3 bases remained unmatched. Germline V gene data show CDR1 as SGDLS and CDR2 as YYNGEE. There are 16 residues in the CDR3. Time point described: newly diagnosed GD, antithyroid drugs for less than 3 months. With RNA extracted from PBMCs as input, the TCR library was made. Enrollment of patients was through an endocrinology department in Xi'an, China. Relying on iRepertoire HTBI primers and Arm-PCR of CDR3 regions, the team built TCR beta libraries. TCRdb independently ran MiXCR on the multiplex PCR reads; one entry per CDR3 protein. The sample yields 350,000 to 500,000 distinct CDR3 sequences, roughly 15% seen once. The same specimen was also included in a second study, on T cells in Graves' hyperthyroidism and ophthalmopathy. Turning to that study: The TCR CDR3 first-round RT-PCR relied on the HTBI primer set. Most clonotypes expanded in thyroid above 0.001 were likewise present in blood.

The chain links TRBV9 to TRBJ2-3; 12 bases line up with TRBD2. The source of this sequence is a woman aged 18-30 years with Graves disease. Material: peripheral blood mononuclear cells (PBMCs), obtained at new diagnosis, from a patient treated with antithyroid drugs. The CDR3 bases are TGTGCCAGCAGCGTGGGGACTAGCGGGTCCACAGATACGCAGTATTTT. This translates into CASSVGTSGSTDTQYF.